Listed here is a single T cell receptor (beta chain). The target antigen is unknown. The sample comes from a study of CD8+ T cells in alopecia areata. Study-wide findings and caveats: Possibly because of HLA-related factors, TCR sharing was less clear across patients than in mice.

Deletions cut 11 bases from V and 1 base from J, with 11 bases between. The CDR3 runs to 13 residues. Germline CDR1 and CDR2: ENHRY and SYGVKD. RNA extraction was followed by reverse transcription into cDNA, which acted as the sequencing template. Only in-frame clones appear in the TCRdb table, and some are missing; sequencing was by immunoSEQ multiplex PCR. This sample has under 250,000 clones, with about three fifths found just once. The TCR originated in a human donor with alopecia areata. The starting material was CD4+ T cells sorted from blood, obtained at week 0. V is TRBV10-3 and J is TRBJ2-2, with D possibly TRBD1 on 5 matching bases. The DNA of the CDR3 is TGTGCCGCCACCCAGGGGAACACCGGGGAGCTGTTTTTT. Translation: CAATQGNTGELFF.